This entry features one T cell receptor (beta chain) sequence. CDR1 is MDHEN and CDR2 is SYDVKM in the germline V gene. V lost 2 bases to trimming and J lost 0 bases, with 5 bases between them. CDR3 length: 15 residues. Some clones are missing from TCRdb's copy, which holds only in-frame ones; the method was immunoSEQ multiplex PCR. The sample comprises about 140,000 clones, roughly 85% of which are singletons, and about 2.9% rests with the top ten. This entry belongs to a study of blood T cell repertoires in COVID-19. As for the study in general: Sites across the United States, Italy and Spain contributed samples from acute and convalescent COVID-19.

This chain uses TRBV28 with TRBJ1-6; D unresolved. This clonotype was obtained from a man in his fifties or sixties with acute or convalescent COVID-19. Sequenced: peripheral blood. This CDR3 reads CASSLIHSYNSPLHF. The CDR3 DNA reads TGTGCCAGCAGTTTAATACACTCCTATAATTCACCCCTCCACTTT.